A selection of T cell receptor beta chains follows, all from one sample in a study of blood T cell repertoires in COVID-19. Clones were sequenced by immunoSEQ multiplex PCR, and TCRdb holds only the in-frame ones, with some missing. The sample yields under 110,000 clones, approximately 87% seen once. The sequencing sample was made of peripheral blood. The receptors derive from a woman in her twenties or thirties with acute or convalescent COVID-19. The CDR3 runs from the conserved cysteine through the conserved F or W. A clone size is listed for some rows: how often the clone was seen (once, few, many), or a class if it is expanded.

>TRBV6-6|NA|TRBJ2-1|17
CASSRTSGGFTYNEQFF
>TRBV11-3|NA|TRBJ2-7|17
CASSLNWGQRRHYEQYF
>TRBV13|NA|TRBJ1-1|14
CASSLGRGNTEAFF
>TRBV28|NA|TRBJ1-4|15
CASTSPGGAREKLFF
>TRBV4-1|NA|TRBJ1-1|15
CASSPVQGTNTEAFF
>TRBV28|NA|TRBJ2-2|16
CASSQPGQGATGELFF
>TRBV2|NA|TRBJ1-2|15
CASLPGHLTNYGYTF
>TRBV5-1|once|TRBJ1-2|14
CASSLDGFNYGYTF
>TRBV5-1|NA|TRBJ2-3|17
CASSPIVGGGFTDTQYF
>TRBV2|NA|TRBJ1-5|14
CASSSHRTAQPQHF
>TRBV29-1|NA|TRBJ2-2|13
CSGRAAGAGELFF
>TRBV5-1|NA|TRBJ2-3|14
CASSLLQGSDTQYF
>TRBV9|few|TRBJ1-4|14
CASSVLPGGEKLFF
>TRBV28|NA|TRBJ1-2|12
CASSSTGYGYTF
>TRBV2|NA|TRBJ1-5|15
CASSEGLLSNQPQHF
>TRBV6-5|few|TRBJ2-1|15
CASSYRGGLNNEQFF
>TRBV19|NA|TRBJ2-1|19
CASSSRGQGAISSYNEQFF
>TRBV18|NA|TRBJ2-7|14
CASSPGQVSYEQYF
>TRBV4-1|NA|TRBJ2-3|16
CASTPGSGERTDTQYF
>TRBV11-2|NA|TRBJ1-2|8
CASSRRDF
>TRBV11-1|NA|TRBJ2-3|15
CASSLRQGATDTQYF
>TRBV27|NA|TRBJ1-5|14
CASSPRQGGEPQHF
>TRBV5-6|NA|TRBJ1-2|14
CASSPGTGDYGYTF
>TRBV21-1|NA|TRBJ2-1|14
CASSRRGAYNEQFF
>TRBV6-4|NA|TRBJ1-1|14
CASSQEGGQTEAFF
>TRBV11-3|NA|TRBJ1-1|14
CASSATVYNTEAFF
>TRBV19|NA|TRBJ2-2|16
CASSISELASPGELFF
>TRBV2|NA|TRBJ1-2|16
CASSEVRGAGINGYTF
>TRBV3-1/TRBV3-2|NA|TRBJ2-5|15
CASSQESTGQETQYF
>TRBV15|NA|TRBJ1-1|16
CATSRGPGLFNTEAFF
>TRBV28|NA|TRBJ1-5|14
CASSLGGNNQPQHF
>TRBV9|NA|TRBJ1-5|14
CASSPGTGDQPQHF
>TRBV25-1|NA|TRBJ2-7|15
CASRGGTGRSYEQYF
>TRBV15|NA|TRBJ1-6|13
CATSPQYNSPLHF
>TRBV4-1|NA|TRBJ1-2|15
CASSLTGTGGNGYTF
>TRBV24-1|NA|TRBJ1-4|15
CATSPAGQGDEKLFF
>TRBV5-1|NA|TRBJ1-1|13
CASSRDSGREAFF
>TRBV28|few|TRBJ1-1|13
CASSPVDRSEAFF
>TRBV13|NA|TRBJ1-2|14
CASSGDRGNYGYTF
>TRBV11-2|NA|TRBJ2-1|17
CASSWESGGWAADEQFF
>TRBV7-3|NA|TRBJ2-7|14
CASSPGGGSDEQYF
>TRBV3-1/TRBV3-2|NA|TRBJ1-3|15
CASSRWDTSGNTIYF
>TRBV7-8|once|TRBJ1-5|13
CASSSSGNQPQHF
>TRBV27|few|TRBJ1-6|15
CASSWDRGQNSPLHF
>TRBV10-3|few|TRBJ2-7|15
CATWTGGERDYEQYF
>TRBV6-5|many|TRBJ1-4|14
CASRLNREREKLFF
>TRBV12-3/TRBV12-4|NA|TRBJ2-2|12
CASVSGTGELFF
>TRBV27|NA|TRBJ1-6|15
CASSPRQGKDSPLHF
>TRBV7-8|NA|TRBJ2-7|15
CASSLVPGSSYEQYF
>TRBV7-3|NA|TRBJ1-6|15
CASSPEGGWGSPLHF
>TRBV9|NA|TRBJ1-1|15
CASSVEWDSNTEAFF
>TRBV10-1|NA|TRBJ2-7|13
CASSPGTAYEQYF
>TRBV6-5|NA|TRBJ2-7|15
CASSTREGRAYEQYF
>TRBV28|once|TRBJ1-2|12
CASTRLDYGYTF
>TRBV5-1|NA|TRBJ1-3|16
CASSLVPTGLGNTIYF
>TRBV5-1|NA|TRBJ2-7|14
CASSSQSGVSEQYF
>TRBV12-3/TRBV12-4|NA|TRBJ2-2|12
CASSFLQGELFF
>TRBV28|once|TRBJ1-4|12
CASNGVNEKLFF
>TRBV29-1|NA|TRBJ1-1|13
CSVPGTVVSEAFF
>TRBV5-1|NA|TRBJ1-3|13
CASSLGGGNTIYF